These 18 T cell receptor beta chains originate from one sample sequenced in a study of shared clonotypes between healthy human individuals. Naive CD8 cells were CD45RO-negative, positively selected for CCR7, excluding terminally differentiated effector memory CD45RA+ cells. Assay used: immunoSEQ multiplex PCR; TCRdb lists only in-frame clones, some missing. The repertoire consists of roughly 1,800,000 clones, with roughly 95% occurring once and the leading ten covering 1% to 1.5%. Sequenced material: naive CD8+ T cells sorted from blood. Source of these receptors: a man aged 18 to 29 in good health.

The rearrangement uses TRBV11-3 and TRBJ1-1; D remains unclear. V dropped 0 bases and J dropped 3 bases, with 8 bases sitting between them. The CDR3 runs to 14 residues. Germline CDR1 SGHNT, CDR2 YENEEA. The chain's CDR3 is CASSLDQWDTEAFF. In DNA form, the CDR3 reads TGTGCCAGCAGCTTAGATCAATGGGACACTGAAGCTTTCTTT. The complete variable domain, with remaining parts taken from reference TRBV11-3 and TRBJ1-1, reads EAGVVQSPRYKIIEKKQPVAFWCNPISGHNTLYWYLQNLGQGPELLIRYENEEAVDDSQLPKDRFSAERLKGVDSTLKIQPAELGDSAVYLCASSLDQWDTEAFFGQGTRLTVV.

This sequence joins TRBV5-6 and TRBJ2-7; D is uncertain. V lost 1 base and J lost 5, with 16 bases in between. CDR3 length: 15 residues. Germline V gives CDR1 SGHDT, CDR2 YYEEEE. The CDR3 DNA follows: TGTGCCAGCAGCTTGCATCTAAATCGGATCGACGAGCAGTACTTC. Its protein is CASSLHLNRIDEQYF.

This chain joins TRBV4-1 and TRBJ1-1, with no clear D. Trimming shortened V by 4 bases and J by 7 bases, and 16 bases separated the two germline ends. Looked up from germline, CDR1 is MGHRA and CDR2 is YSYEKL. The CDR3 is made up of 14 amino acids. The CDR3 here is CASSPLKGPNEAFF. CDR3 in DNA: TGCGCCAGCAGCCCATTGAAAGGACCGAATGAAGCTTTCTTT.

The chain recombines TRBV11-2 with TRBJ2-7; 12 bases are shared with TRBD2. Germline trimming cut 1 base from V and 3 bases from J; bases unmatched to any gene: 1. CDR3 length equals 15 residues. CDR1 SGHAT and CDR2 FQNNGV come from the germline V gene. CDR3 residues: CASSLVGLAGYEQYF. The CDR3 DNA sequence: TGTGCCAGCAGCTTAGTGGGACTAGCGGGCTACGAGCAGTACTTC.

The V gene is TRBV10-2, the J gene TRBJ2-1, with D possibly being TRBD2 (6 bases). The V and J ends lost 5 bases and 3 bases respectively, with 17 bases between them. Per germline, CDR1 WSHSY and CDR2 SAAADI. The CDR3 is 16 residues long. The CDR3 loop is CASSPSWAGHYNEQFF. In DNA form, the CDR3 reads TGCGCCAGCAGTCCTAGCTGGGCGGGGCACTACAATGAGCAGTTCTTC.

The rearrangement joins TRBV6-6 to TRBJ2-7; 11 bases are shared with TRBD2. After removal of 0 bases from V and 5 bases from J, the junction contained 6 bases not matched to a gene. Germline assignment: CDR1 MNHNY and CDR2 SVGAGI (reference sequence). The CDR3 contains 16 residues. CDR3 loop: CASSYSTSGARDEQYF. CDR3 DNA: TGTGCCAGCAGTTACTCGACTAGCGGGGCTCGCGACGAGCAGTACTTC.

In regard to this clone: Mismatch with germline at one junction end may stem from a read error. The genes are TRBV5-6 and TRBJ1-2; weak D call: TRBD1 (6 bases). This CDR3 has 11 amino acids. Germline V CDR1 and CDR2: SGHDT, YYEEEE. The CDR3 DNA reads TGTGCCAGCAGCTTGACAGGGAATGAGGCCTTC. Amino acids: CASSLTGNEAF.

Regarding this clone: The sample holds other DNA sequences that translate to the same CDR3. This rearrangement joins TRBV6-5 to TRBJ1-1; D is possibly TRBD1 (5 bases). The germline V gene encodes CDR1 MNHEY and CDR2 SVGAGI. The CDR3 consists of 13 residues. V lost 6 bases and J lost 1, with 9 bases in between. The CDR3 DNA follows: TGTGCCAGCAGCTTCGGACAGAACACTGAAGCTTTCTTT. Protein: CASSFGQNTEAFF.

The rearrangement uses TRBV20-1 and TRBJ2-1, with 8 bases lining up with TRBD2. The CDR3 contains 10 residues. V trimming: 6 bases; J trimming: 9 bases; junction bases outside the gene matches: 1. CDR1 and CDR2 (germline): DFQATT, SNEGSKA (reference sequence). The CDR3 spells CSAGLAEQFF. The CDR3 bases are TGCAGTGCCGGACTAGCTGAGCAGTTCTTC.

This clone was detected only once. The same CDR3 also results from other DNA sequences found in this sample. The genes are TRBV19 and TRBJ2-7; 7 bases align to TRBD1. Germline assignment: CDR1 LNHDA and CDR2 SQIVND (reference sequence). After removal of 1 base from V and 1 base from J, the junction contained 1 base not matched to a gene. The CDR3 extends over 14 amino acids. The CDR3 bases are TGTGCCAGTAGTATAGGACAGGGTTCCTACGAGCAGTACTTC. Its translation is CASSIGQGSYEQYF.

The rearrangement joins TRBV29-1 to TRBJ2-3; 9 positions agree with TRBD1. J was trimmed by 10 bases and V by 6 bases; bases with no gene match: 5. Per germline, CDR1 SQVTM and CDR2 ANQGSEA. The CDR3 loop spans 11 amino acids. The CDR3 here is CSVPDRGSQYF. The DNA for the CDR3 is TGCAGCGTCCCCGACAGGGGGTCGCAGTATTTT.

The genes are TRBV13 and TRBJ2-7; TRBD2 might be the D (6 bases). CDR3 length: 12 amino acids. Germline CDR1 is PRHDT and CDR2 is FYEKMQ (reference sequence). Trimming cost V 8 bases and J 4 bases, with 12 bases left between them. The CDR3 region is CASSGAGYEQYF. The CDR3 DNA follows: TGTGCCAGCTCTGGGGCGGGGTACGAGCAGTACTTC.

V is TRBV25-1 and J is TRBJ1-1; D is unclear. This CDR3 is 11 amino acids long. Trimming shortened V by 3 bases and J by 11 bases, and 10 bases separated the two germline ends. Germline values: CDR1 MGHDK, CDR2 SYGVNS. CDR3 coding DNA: TGTGCCAGCAGTGACCCAAATTCGGCTTTCTTT. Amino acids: CASSDPNSAFF.

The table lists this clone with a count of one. DNA of the CDR3: TGTGCCATCAGTGAGGATGCCCGGATCTCTGGAAACACCATATATTTT. This encodes CAISEDARISGNTIYF. This rearrangement joins TRBV10-3 to TRBJ1-3; D gene ambiguous. This CDR3 contains 16 residues. Trimming pared 2 bases from V and 0 bases from J, leaving 11 bases between. Germline V gene data show CDR1 as ENHRY and CDR2 as SYGVKD.

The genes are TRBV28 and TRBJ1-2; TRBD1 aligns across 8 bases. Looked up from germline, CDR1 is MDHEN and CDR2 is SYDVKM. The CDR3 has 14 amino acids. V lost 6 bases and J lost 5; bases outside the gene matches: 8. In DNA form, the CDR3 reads TGTGCCAGCAGGCCGGGACAGGACATTTATGGCTACACCTTC. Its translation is CASRPGQDIYGYTF.

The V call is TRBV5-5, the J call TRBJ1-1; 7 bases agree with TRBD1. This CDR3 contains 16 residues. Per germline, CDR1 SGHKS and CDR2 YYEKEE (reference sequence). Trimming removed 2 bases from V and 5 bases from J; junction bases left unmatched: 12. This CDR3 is CASSLIPQGPITEAFF. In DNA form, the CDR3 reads TGTGCCAGCAGCTTAATACCACAGGGGCCCATTACTGAAGCTTTCTTT. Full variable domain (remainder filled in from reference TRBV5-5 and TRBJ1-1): DAGVTQSPTHLIKTRGQQVTLRCSPISGHKSVSWYQQVLGQGPQFIFQYYEKEERGRGNFPDRFSARQFPNYSSELNVNALLLGDSALYLCASSLIPQGPITEAFFGQGTRLTVV.

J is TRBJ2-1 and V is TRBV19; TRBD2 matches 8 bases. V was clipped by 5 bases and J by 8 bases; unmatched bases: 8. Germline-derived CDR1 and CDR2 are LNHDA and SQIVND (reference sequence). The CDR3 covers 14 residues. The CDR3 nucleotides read TGTGCCAGTAGTTCACAGCGGGAGTTAGATGAGCAGTTCTTC. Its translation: CASSSQRELDEQFF.

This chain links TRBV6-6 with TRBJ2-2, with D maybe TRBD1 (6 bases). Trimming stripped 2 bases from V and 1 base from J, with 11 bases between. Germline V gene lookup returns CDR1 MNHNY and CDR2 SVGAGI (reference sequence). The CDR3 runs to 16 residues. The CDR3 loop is CASSYPGHKNTGELFF. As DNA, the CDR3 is TGTGCCAGCAGTTACCCGGGACACAAGAACACCGGGGAGCTGTTTTTT.